The source of this TCR beta chain is a study of OX40 agonist ivuxolimab in advanced cancers. Study-level background: Ivuxolimab, which targeted the costimulatory receptor OX40 (CD134), was an agonistic, fully human IgG2 monoclonal antibody. The monotherapy dose-escalation portion (N of about 50 patients) of the phase I ivuxolimab trial is reported in the paper. Of the approximately 54 patients in dose escalation, around 19 had hepatocellular carcinoma, some 15 had melanoma, 9 had renal cell carcinoma and 9 had head and neck cancer. The dose-escalation cohort was roughly 87% male with a mean age of about 54 years, ranging from 23 to 79. Patients were allowed to have had prior anti-PD-1, anti-PD-L1 or anti-CTLA-4 therapy, and around 43% of the dose-escalation patients had been treated with checkpoint inhibitors. Peripheral TCRbeta sequencing aimed to test whether ivuxolimab altered TCR sequence diversity and caused clonal T-cell expansion. Partial responses occurred in three dose-escalation patients, of whom one had hepatocellular carcinoma and two had cutaneous melanoma. Intravenous ivuxolimab was administered to patients every 2 weeks at six dose levels: 0.01, 0.1, 0.3, 1.5, 3 and 10 mg/kg.

Genomic DNA was extracted from sorted cells for sequencing of the TCRbeta CDR3 region. The immunoSEQ Assay was used to sequence the TCRbeta CDR3 regions. TCRdb took over this immuneACCESS table, retaining in-frame rearrangements with V and J assigned. Such tables are incomplete; in checked studies, under half of the missing clones stem from an unresolved V gene, and the remainder is unexplained. Within this sample are 50,000 to 70,000 clones, with less than 85% of them counted one time only. Together, the top ten hold 2.5% to 3.5% of the sample. Patients with autoimmune disease history or receiving systemic immunosuppression were excluded from the trial. In every dose cohort, peripheral blood was drawn for TCR sequencing at baseline, cycle 4 day 1, and cycle 7 day 1. Samples were obtained from an open-label, multicenter, first-in-human phase I dose-escalation trial of ivuxolimab. The trial enrolled adults with locally advanced or metastatic head and neck squamous cell, hepatocellular, melanoma or renal cell carcinoma. Before TCR sequencing, CD4+ and CD8+ T cells were separately sorted from peripheral blood.

Study-level results and caveats: At doses of 0.1 to 3.0 mg/kg, clonal expansion of both CD4+ and CD8+ T cells in blood was seen between baseline and week 6. Low levels of normalized T-cell clonal expansion were also seen in some patients who did not respond. In the 0.1-3.0 mg/kg groups, partial responders were among the patients with the lowest normalized peripheral clonal expansion, particularly in CD8+ T cells. After ivuxolimab, CD8+ T cells had more expanded clones than CD4+ T cells on average. The antigen specificity of the clonally expanded peripheral T cells was not determined.

From the cysteine through the phenylalanine, the CDR3 covers 14 amino acids. Only the CDR3 DNA is retained, 42 bases long and in frame from the first base. V ends up 2 bases short and J 1 base short, with an unmatched junction base count of 0. The CDR1 and CDR2 encoded by the germline V gene are LGHNA and YSLEER. A word on this clone: Its antigen is still unknown. Base qualities are not at hand, and no much larger clone is one base apart.

This chain is built from TRBV4-3 and TRBJ2-3, with 7 junctional bases fitting TRBD2. This TCR was sampled from an adult with an advanced solid tumor such as melanoma, head and neck, liver or kidney cancer. The sequencing used CD4+ or CD8+ T cells sorted from blood, collected in a trial of the OX40 agonist ivuxolimab. CDR3 protein: CASSQLAGTDTQYF. Here is the DNA: TGCGCCAGCAGCCAACTAGCGGGCACAGATACGCAGTATTTT.